This T cell receptor beta chain is drawn from a study of identical twins. Broader study findings: Memory repertoires lacked the insertion deficit that abundant cord blood beta clonotypes showed. Compared with unrelated sharing, twin-shared out-of-frame alpha sequences had more low-probability sequences. Out-of-frame sharing of TCR alpha in monozygotic twins was underestimated by models.

From the 5' RACE reads, TCRdb called clonotypes with MiXCR, one entry per CDR3 protein. The table includes about 260,000 distinct CDR3 sequences, roughly 7% detected once. A remark on this clonotype: Its antigen is as yet unknown.

The same data also contributed to another study, on yellow fever vaccine responses in identical twins.

The receptor was derived from a woman between 18 and 29 years old in good health. Sequencing was done on a sample of memory (CD45RO+) T cells sorted from blood.

The CDR3 DNA follows: TGTGCCAGCAGTTACCCAGGGACTAGCGGGAGACGGGCTGAGCAGTTCTTC. Residues: CASSYPGTSGRRAEQFF. J is TRBJ2-1 and V is TRBV6-2 or TRBV6-3; 14 bases align to TRBD2. Losses at the gene ends were 2 bases for V and 9 bases for J; bases not matched to a gene: 9. Germline CDR1 and CDR2: MNHEY and SVGEGT. The CDR3 length is 17 residues.